Detailed here is one T cell receptor (beta chain). Its antigen is still unknown. Specimens obtained from alopecia areata patients comprised lesional scalp punch biopsies and peripheral blood. The data were taken from a study of CD8+ T cells in alopecia areata. Study details: Administration of oral tofacitinib to treated patients was at 5 to 10 mg twice daily. Study results and limitations: Scalp lesions, especially in alopecia totalis/universalis, had higher clonality than normal scalp. Clarity of TCR sharing across patients fell short of that in mice, possibly HLA-related.

As the sequencing template, cDNA was produced by extracting RNA and reverse transcribing it. Using immunoSEQ multiplex PCR, the repertoire was profiled, and TCRdb retains in-frame clones only, with some absent. The table has about 200,000 clones, more than 45% seen once; the top ten hold under 0.5%. Germline lookup yields CDR1 SGDLS and CDR2 YYNGEE. The V end was cut by 2 bases, the J end by 5 bases, with 14 bases between. This CDR3 spans 14 amino acids. The V call is TRBV9, the J call TRBJ2-7, with a possible D match to TRBD1 (5 bases). The sequence derives from a human donor with alopecia areata. This sample comprised CD4+ T cells sorted from blood, obtained at week 0. In nucleotides, the CDR3 is TGTGCCAGCAGCGTGAAGGGGCCGCATAACGAGCAGTACTTC. This encodes CASSVKGPHNEQYF.